Listed here is a single T cell receptor beta chain. As processed by the authors: Researchers report that nucleated cell counts were estimated from reference gene primer amplification. The data were produced by immunoSEQ multiplex PCR, yet TCRdb's version contains in-frame clones alone and is incomplete. V, J and clone size are taken as reported in that table, and D and trimming were inferred from the DNA itself. The data show more than 90,000 clones, 75% to 90% seen once. These data are taken from a study of blood T cell repertoires in COVID-19. Study at large: Sites across the United States, Italy and Spain contributed samples from acute and convalescent COVID-19. The cDNA or gDNA used as material had been derived from T cells, B-cell-depleted T cells, or PBMCs.

V dropped 10 bases and J dropped 5; count of bases not matched to a gene: 7. Germline V gene data show CDR1 as ENHRY and CDR2 as SYGVKD. The CDR3 loop spans 13 amino acids. This TCR was recovered from a woman aged 70-85 years with active or convalescent COVID-19. The sample consisted of peripheral blood. The chain links TRBV10-3 to TRBJ2-7, with 11 nucleotides matching TRBD2. The CDR3 nucleotides are TGTGCCACCTCCGGGACTAGCGGCGACGAGCAGTACTTC. Protein product: CATSGTSGDEQYF.